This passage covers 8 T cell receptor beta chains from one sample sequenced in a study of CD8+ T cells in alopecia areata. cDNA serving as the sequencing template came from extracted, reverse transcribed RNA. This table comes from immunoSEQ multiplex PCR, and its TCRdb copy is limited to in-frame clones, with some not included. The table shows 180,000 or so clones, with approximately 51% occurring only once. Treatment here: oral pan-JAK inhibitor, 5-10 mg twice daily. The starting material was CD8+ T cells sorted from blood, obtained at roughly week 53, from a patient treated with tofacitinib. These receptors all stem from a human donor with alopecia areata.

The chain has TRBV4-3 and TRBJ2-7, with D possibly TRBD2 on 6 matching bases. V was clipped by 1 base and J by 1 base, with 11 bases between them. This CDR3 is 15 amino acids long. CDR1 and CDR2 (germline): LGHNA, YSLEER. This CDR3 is CASSQARGTSYEQYF. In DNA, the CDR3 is TGCGCCAGCAGCCAAGCCCGCGGGACTTCCTACGAGCAGTACTTC.

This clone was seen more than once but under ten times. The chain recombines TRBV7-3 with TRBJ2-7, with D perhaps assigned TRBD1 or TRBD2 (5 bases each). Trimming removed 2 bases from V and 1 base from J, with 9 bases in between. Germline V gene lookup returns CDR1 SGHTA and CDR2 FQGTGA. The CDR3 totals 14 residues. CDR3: CASSLWWGSYEQYF. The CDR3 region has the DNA TGTGCCAGCAGCTTATGGTGGGGGTCCTACGAGCAGTACTTC.

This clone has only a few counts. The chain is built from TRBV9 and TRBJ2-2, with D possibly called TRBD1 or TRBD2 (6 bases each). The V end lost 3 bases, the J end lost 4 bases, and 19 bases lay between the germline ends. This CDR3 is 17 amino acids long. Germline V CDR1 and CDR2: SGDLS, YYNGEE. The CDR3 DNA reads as TGTGCCAGCAGCGACAGGAGGGGACACATTTTCACCGGGGAGCTGTTTTTT. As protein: CASSDRRGHIFTGELFF.

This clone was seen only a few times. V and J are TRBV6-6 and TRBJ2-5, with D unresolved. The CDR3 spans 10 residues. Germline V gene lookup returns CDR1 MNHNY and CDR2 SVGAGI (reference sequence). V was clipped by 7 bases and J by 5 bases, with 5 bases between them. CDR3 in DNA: TGTGCCAGCAAGGCGGAGACCCAGTACTTC. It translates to CASKAETQYF.

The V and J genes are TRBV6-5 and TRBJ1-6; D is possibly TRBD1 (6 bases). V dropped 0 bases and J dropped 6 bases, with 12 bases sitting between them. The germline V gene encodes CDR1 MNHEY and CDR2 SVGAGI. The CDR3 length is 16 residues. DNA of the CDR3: TGTGCCAGCAGTTACTCAAACAGGGCTGGTAATTCACCCCTCCACTTT. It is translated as CASSYSNRAGNSPLHF.

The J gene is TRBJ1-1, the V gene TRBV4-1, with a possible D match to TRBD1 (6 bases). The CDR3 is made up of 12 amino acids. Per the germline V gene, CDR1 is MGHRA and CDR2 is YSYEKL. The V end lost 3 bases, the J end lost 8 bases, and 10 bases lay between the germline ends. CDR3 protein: CASSQKQGEAFF. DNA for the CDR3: TGCGCCAGCAGCCAGAAACAGGGAGAAGCTTTCTTT.

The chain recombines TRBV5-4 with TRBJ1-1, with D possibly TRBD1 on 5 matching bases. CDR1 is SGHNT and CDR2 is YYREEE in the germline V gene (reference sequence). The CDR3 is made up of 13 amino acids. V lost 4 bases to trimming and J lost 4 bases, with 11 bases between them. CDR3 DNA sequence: TGTGCCAGCAGCGGTGGGGGGAGCACTGAAGCTTTCTTT. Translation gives CASSGGGSTEAFF.

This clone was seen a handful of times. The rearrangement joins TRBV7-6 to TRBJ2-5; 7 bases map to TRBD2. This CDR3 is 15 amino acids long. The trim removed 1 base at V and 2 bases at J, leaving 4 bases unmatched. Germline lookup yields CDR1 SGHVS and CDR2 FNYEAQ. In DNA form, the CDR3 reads TGTGCCAGCAGCTTAGGTCTTAGCGGGCAAGAGACCCAGTACTTC. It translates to CASSLGLSGQETQYF. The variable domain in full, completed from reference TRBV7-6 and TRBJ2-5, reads GAGVSQSPRYKVTKRGQDVALRCDPISGHVSLYWYRQALGQGPEFLTYFNYEAQQDKSGLPNDRFSAERPEGSISTLTIQRTEQRDSAMYRCASSLGLSGQETQYFGPGTRLLVL.